This T cell receptor beta chain was retrieved from a study of blood T cells in healthy people across ages. The study, taken as a whole, reports: Both higher diversity and more naive CD4+ cells marked long-lived donors when set against aged donors. The study lacked donor CMV status, which possibly confounded expanded clonotype changes.

With respect to this clonotype: The target antigen is unknown.

The V gene's germline CDR1 is MGHDK and CDR2 SYGVNS. The CDR3 is 17 residues long. V was cut by 7 bases and J by 3 bases, with 21 bases left in between. Alongside a J-beta primer mix, a sample-barcoded 5' primer served in a second PCR lasting roughly 6 to 12 cycles. TCRdb redid the calling of the 5' RACE reads with MiXCR, one entry per CDR3 protein. The data hold under 1 million distinct CDR3 sequences, with roughly 44% observed a single time. The sequencing input was blood. The chain employs TRBV25-1 and TRBJ1-4; D is unclear. The source of this sequence is a man between 60 and 75 years old in good health. Here the CDR3 DNA reads TGTGCCAGCAACAAAGACCGGGCGAAGCGCTCTAATGAAAAACTGTTTTTT. It codes for CASNKDRAKRSNEKLFF.